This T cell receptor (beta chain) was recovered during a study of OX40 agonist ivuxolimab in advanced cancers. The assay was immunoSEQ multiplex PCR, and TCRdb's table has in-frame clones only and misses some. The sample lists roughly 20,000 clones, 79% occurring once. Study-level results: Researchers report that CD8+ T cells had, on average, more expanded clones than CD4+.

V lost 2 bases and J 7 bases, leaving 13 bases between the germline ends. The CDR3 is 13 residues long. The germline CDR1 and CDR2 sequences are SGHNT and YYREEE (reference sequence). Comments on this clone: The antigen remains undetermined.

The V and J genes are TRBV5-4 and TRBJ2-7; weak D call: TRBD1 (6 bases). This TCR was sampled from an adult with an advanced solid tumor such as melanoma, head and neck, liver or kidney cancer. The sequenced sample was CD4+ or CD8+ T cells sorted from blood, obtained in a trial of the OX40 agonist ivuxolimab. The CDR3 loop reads CASSFFGGLEQYF. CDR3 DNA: TGTGCCAGCAGCTTTTTTGGGGGCTTGGAGCAGTACTTC.